The next 26 T cell receptor beta chains were all read from a single sample in a study of shared clonotypes between healthy human individuals. The method was immunoSEQ multiplex PCR; TCRdb's version includes in-frame clones alone and lacks a portion of them. The sample lists approximately 1.5 million clones, about 98% seen once, with roughly 0.45% in the top ten. Sequenced input: naive CD4+ T cells sorted from blood. This sample's subset: CD45RA+ positively selected. These receptor sequences come from a man between 25 and 39 years old in good health.

This clone has only one observation. This chain connects TRBV10-3 to TRBJ2-1; 11 nucleotides match TRBD2. The CDR3 runs 17 residues. V gave up 6 bases and J gave up 6 bases; unmatched junction bases: 13. Per germline, CDR1 ENHRY and CDR2 SYGVKD. The CDR3 DNA is TGTGCCATCAGCCCCCTCCCTCCCGGGACTAGCGGCAATGAGCAGTTCTTC. It codes for CAISPLPPGTSGNEQFF.

The V call is TRBV25-1, the J call TRBJ2-1; 10 bases are shared with TRBD2. J gave up 11 bases and V 6 bases, and 10 bases lay outside the gene matches. CDR1 MGHDK and CDR2 SYGVNS come from the germline V gene. The CDR3 is made up of 14 amino acids. The CDR3 protein is CASSNLAGVGQQFF. The CDR3 DNA reads as TGTGCCAGCAGCAACCTAGCGGGAGTGGGCCAGCAGTTCTTC.

This clone was counted a single time. The chain's CDR3 is CASSVRPGTGNTGELFF. The CDR3 DNA is TGTGCCAGCAGCGTTCGGCCCGGGACAGGGAACACCGGGGAGCTGTTTTTT. This chain links TRBV9 with TRBJ2-2; 8 bases match TRBD1. The junction had 7 bases not matched to a gene; V was cut back by 2 bases and J by 1 base. The length of the CDR3 is 17 residues. Germline V lookup: CDR1 SGDLS, CDR2 YYNGEE.

V gene TRBV7-2 combines with J gene TRBJ2-1; D is perhaps TRBD2 (5 bases). V was clipped by 6 bases and J by 4 bases, with 13 bases between them. The length of the CDR3 is 14 residues. Germline CDR1 reads SGHTA; CDR2 reads FQGNSA. The CDR3 DNA reads TGTGCCAGCAGTCCCGGGATACTATACAATGAGCAGTTCTTC. Protein product: CASSPGILYNEQFF.

V is TRBV4-1 and J is TRBJ1-1, with D hard to call. The V gene's germline CDR1 is MGHRA and CDR2 YSYEKL. Trimming removed 4 bases from V and 4 bases from J, with 16 bases in between. The CDR3 contains 15 residues. This chain's CDR3 is CASSRPLTVGTEAFF. The CDR3, as DNA: TGCGCCAGCAGCCGGCCCCTTACAGTGGGCACTGAAGCTTTCTTT.

The V gene is TRBV11-2, the J gene TRBJ2-7; 9 positions agree with TRBD1. Per germline, CDR1 SGHAT and CDR2 FQNNGV. The CDR3 is 15 residues long. J gave up 3 bases and V 6 bases, and 9 bases lay outside the gene matches. Written as DNA, the CDR3 is TGTGCCAGCAGTTACCGGGACAGGGTAATCTACGAGCAGTACTTC. It encodes CASSYRDRVIYEQYF.

The rearrangement links TRBV18 to TRBJ2-1; D gene unclear. The CDR3 sequence is 15 residues long. Germline V lookup: CDR1 KGHSH, CDR2 LQKENI. The V end was cut by 3 bases, the J end by 0 bases, with 9 bases between. Here the CDR3 DNA reads TGTGCCAGCTCACCTCGAGAGATCTCCTACAATGAGCAGTTCTTC. It yields the protein CASSPREISYNEQFF.

On this clone itself: Because the CDR3's place on the DNA is in doubt, the DNA is left out and the CDR3 is given as listed by TCRdb. V gene TRBV21-1 combines with J gene TRBJ2-5; TRBD1 is taken as the D call from the table, unchecked against the DNA. TRBV21-1 is marked as a pseudogene. The CDR3 adds up to 19 amino acids, both ends counted. CDR3 protein: CASSKPRVGQGSRQETQYF.

The count of this clone is one. This rearrangement joins TRBV27 to TRBJ2-6; D not resolved. From germline, CDR1 is MNHEY and CDR2 SMNVEV (reference sequence). V was pared by 4 bases and J by 3 bases, with 13 bases between. The CDR3 has 16 amino acids. CDR3 region: CASSSGKFFGANVLTF. The CDR3 coding sequence is TGTGCCAGCAGTTCTGGCAAGTTCTTTGGGGCCAACGTCCTGACTTTC.

This clone was detected only once. The rearrangement joins TRBV4-1 to TRBJ2-7, with 9 bases fitting TRBD2. This CDR3 has 16 residues. The J segment lost 2 bases and the V segment lost 3 bases, leaving 8 bases of the junction unmatched. CDR1 MGHRA and CDR2 YSYEKL come from the germline V gene. The CDR3 DNA is TGCGCCAGCAGCCAGATACCGGGACTAGCTACCTACGAGCAGTACTTC. Amino acid sequence: CASSQIPGLATYEQYF.

This sequence joins TRBV30 and TRBJ2-5; the D gene could be TRBD1 or TRBD2 (5 bases each). The germline V gene has CDR1 GTSNPN and CDR2 SVGIG (reference sequence). The CDR3 extends over 16 amino acids. Trimming cost V 0 bases and J 3 bases, with 17 bases left between them. The CDR3 nucleotides read TGTGCCTGGAGTGTACTTGGGGCGGGCACGGAAGAGACCCAGTACTTC. Its protein is CAWSVLGAGTEETQYF.

The chain combines TRBV10-1 with TRBJ2-7; D gene ambiguous. V was clipped by 4 bases and J by 3 bases, with 10 bases between them. This CDR3 region has 13 residues. Germline V gives CDR1 WNHNN, CDR2 SYGVQD (reference sequence). This chain's CDR3 is CASSAGISYEQYF. In nucleotides, the CDR3 is TGCGCCAGCAGTGCAGGCATAAGCTACGAGCAGTACTTC.

The chain recombines TRBV11-2 with TRBJ2-7; 14 nucleotides line up with TRBD2. J was trimmed by 4 bases and V by 4 bases; bases with no gene match: 9. The CDR3 totals 17 residues. Per germline, CDR1 SGHAT and CDR2 FQNNGV. The CDR3 spells CASSSRLAGGKLYEQYF. As DNA, the CDR3 is TGTGCCAGCAGCTCACGACTAGCGGGAGGGAAACTTTACGAGCAGTACTTC.

The V and J genes are TRBV18 and TRBJ2-5; 13 bases match TRBD2. This CDR3 contains 16 residues. V gave up 3 bases and J gave up 1 base; unmatched junction bases: 2. Germline V lookup: CDR1 KGHSH, CDR2 LQKENI. This CDR3 is CASSPGTSGIQETQYF. The CDR3 DNA follows: TGTGCCAGCTCACCTGGGACTAGCGGGATCCAAGAGACCCAGTACTTC. Full variable domain (outside the CDR3, taken from reference TRBV18 and TRBJ2-5): NAGVMQNPRHLVRRRGQEARLRCSPMKGHSHVYWYRQLPEEGLKFMVYLQKENIIDESGMPKERFSAEFPKEGPSILRIQQVVRGDSAAYFCASSPGTSGIQETQYFGPGTRLLVL.

The rearrangement links TRBV10-3 to TRBJ2-5, with D perhaps TRBD1 or TRBD2 (5 bases each). This CDR3 is built from 13 residues. The V gene's germline CDR1 is ENHRY and CDR2 SYGVKD. V was cut by 4 bases and J by 2 bases, with 8 bases left in between. CDR3 in amino acids: CAISGGPQETQYF. The DNA of the CDR3 is TGTGCCATCAGTGGGGGACCACAAGAGACCCAGTACTTC.

The V and J genes are TRBV5-4 and TRBJ2-7; D not certain. Germline V lookup: CDR1 SGHNT, CDR2 YYREEE (reference sequence). V was cut by 4 bases and J by 3 bases, with 14 bases left in between. The CDR3 contains 14 residues. The CDR3 here is CASSQKSGGYEQYF. The CDR3 region has the DNA TGTGCCAGCAGCCAAAAATCGGGTGGCTACGAGCAGTACTTC. Full variable domain (missing parts from reference TRBV5-4 and TRBJ2-7): ETGVTQSPTHLIKTRGQQVTLRCSSQSGHNTVSWYQQALGQGPQFIFQYYREEENGRGNFPPRFSGLQFPNYSSELNVNALELDDSALYLCASSQKSGGYEQYFGPGTRLTVT.

The chain carries TRBV2 and TRBJ1-3, with D unclear. The CDR3 sequence is 13 residues long. Germline CDR1 and CDR2: SNHLY and FYNNEI. V lost 7 bases, J lost 0 bases, and 7 bases lay in between. CDR3: CASKRGSGNTIYF. As DNA, the CDR3 is TGTGCCAGCAAACGTGGCTCTGGAAACACCATATATTTT.

The chain uses TRBV28 and TRBJ1-1; maybe TRBD1 (6 bases). The germline CDR1 and CDR2 sequences are MDHEN and SYDVKM. The V and J ends lost 6 bases and 1 base respectively, with 24 bases between them. The CDR3 has 18 amino acids. The CDR3 DNA reads as TGTGCCAGCAGACTACAGGGTCCACGGGTACGTGAGAACACTGAAGCTTTCTTT. Residues: CASRLQGPRVRENTEAFF.

The rearrangement joins TRBV5-4 to TRBJ2-3; possibly TRBD1 for D (6 bases). This CDR3 has 15 residues. With 4 bases removed from V and 4 bases from J, the gap between germline ends came to 16 bases. The germline V gene has CDR1 SGHNT and CDR2 YYREEE (reference sequence). CDR3 sequence: CASSPRGGRSDTQYF. In DNA, the CDR3 is TGTGCCAGCAGCCCCCGAGGGGGAAGATCAGATACGCAGTATTTT.

The chain uses TRBV27 and TRBJ1-5; 11 bases are a match to TRBD1. With V trimmed by 5 bases and J by 3 bases, 9 bases remained unmatched. The CDR3 runs to 17 residues. Germline CDR1 MNHEY, CDR2 SMNVEV (reference sequence). The CDR3 DNA reads as TGTGCCAGCAGTCCGGGACAGGGGGTGAGGCACAATCAGCCCCAGCATTTT. Protein product: CASSPGQGVRHNQPQHF.

The rearrangement uses TRBV9 and TRBJ1-5; D ambiguous. The CDR3 length is 15 residues. Trimming took 0 bases from V and 6 from J, leaving 13 bases between them. Germline-derived CDR1 and CDR2 are SGDLS and YYNGEE. The CDR3 region is CASSVGVSLSQPQHF. For the CDR3, the DNA is TGTGCCAGCAGCGTAGGTGTCAGTTTAAGTCAGCCCCAGCATTTT. Full variable domain (missing parts from reference TRBV9 and TRBJ1-5): DSGVTQTPKHLITATGQRVTLRCSPRSGDLSVYWYQQSLDQGLQFLIQYYNGEERAKGNILERFSAQQFPDLHSELNLSSLELGDSALYFCASSVGVSLSQPQHFGDGTRLSIL.

V is TRBV29-1 and J is TRBJ2-5; 8 nucleotides line up with TRBD2. Per germline, CDR1 SQVTM and CDR2 ANQGSEA. The V gene end was trimmed by 3 bases and the J gene end by 1 base; junction bases not matched to a gene: 4. The CDR3 is 14 amino acids. The CDR3 sequence is CSVDVLAVQETQYF. Here the CDR3 DNA reads TGCAGCGTTGACGTACTAGCGGTCCAAGAGACCCAGTACTTC.

The chain combines TRBV11-2 with TRBJ1-2, with a weak D call TRBD1 (6 bases). Trimming cost V 5 bases and J 0 bases, with 10 bases left between them. The CDR3 contains 14 residues. Germline V CDR1 and CDR2: SGHAT, FQNNGV. CDR3 residues: CASSHRVANYGYTF. CDR3 DNA: TGTGCCAGCAGCCACAGGGTGGCTAACTATGGCTACACCTTC.

The chain carries TRBV29-1 and TRBJ2-7; D uncertain. V was shortened by 4 bases and J by 1 base, with 20 bases between the two germline ends. This CDR3 has 16 amino acids. In germline, CDR1 is SQVTM, CDR2 ANQGSEA. CDR3 protein: CSVGAPGVMGSYEQYF. CDR3 DNA sequence: TGCAGCGTTGGGGCACCTGGGGTCATGGGTTCCTACGAGCAGTACTTC.

The chain couples TRBV15 to TRBJ1-5; TRBD1 agrees at 12 bases. The germline CDR1 and CDR2 sequences are LNHNV and YYDKDF (reference sequence). V trimming: 0 bases; J trimming: 0 bases; junction bases outside the gene matches: 6. CDR3 length: 19 amino acids. The CDR3 protein is CATSRDGTGGRYSNQPQHF. The CDR3 region has the DNA TGTGCCACCAGCAGAGATGGGACAGGGGGCCGCTATAGCAATCAGCCCCAGCATTTT. Full variable domain (outside the CDR3, taken from reference TRBV15 and TRBJ1-5): DAMVIQNPRYQVTQFGKPVTLSCSQTLNHNVMYWYQQKSSQAPKLLFHYYDKDFNNEADTPDNFQSRRPNTSFCFLDIRSPGLGDTAMYLCATSRDGTGGRYSNQPQHFGDGTRLSIL.

On this clone itself: Other DNA sequences in this sample translate to the same CDR3. The rearrangement uses TRBV2 and TRBJ2-7, with TRBD1 identical over 8 bases. Germline V gene lookup returns CDR1 SNHLY and CDR2 FYNNEI. The CDR3 is made up of 14 amino acids. The ends lost 8 bases at V and 0 bases at J; junction bases unmatched: 6. The CDR3 region is CASSRDRSSYEQYF. The DNA for the CDR3 is TGTGCCAGCTCCCGGGACAGGAGCTCCTACGAGCAGTACTTC.